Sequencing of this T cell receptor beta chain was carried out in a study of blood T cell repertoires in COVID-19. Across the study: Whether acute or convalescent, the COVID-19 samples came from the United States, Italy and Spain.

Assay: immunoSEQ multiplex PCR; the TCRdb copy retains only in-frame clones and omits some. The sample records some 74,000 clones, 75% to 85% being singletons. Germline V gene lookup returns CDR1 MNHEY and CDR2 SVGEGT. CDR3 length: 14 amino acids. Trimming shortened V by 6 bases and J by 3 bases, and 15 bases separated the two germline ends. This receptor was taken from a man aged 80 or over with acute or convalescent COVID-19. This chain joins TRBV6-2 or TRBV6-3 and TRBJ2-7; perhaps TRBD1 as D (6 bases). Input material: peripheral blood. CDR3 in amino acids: CASSPDRSIYEQYF. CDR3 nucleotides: TGTGCCAGCAGCCCGGACAGATCAATCTACGAGCAGTACTTC.